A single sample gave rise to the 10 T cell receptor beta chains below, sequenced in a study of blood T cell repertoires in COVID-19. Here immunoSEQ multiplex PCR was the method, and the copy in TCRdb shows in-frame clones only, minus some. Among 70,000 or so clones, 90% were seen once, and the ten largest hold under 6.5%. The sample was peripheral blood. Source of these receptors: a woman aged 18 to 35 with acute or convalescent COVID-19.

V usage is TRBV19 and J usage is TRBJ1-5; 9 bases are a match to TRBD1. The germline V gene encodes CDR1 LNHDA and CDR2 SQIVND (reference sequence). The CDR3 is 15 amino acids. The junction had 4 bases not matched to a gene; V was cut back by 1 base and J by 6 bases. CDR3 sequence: CASSIGDRAPQPQHF. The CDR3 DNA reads TGTGCCAGTAGTATAGGGGACAGGGCTCCTCAGCCCCAGCATTTT.

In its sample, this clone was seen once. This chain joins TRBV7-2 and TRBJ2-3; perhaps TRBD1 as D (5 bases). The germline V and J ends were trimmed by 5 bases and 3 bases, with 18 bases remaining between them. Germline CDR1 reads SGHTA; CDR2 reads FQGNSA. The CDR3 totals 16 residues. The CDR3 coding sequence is TGTGCCAGCAGCGGCGTCGGACACCCACTGACAGATACGCAGTATTTT. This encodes CASSGVGHPLTDTQYF. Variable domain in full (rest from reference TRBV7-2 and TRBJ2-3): GAGVSQSPSNKVTEKGKDVELRCDPISGHTALYWYRQSLGQGLEFLIYFQGNSAPDKSGLPSDRFSAERTGGSVSTLTIQRTQQEDSAVYLCASSGVGHPLTDTQYFGPGTRLTVL.

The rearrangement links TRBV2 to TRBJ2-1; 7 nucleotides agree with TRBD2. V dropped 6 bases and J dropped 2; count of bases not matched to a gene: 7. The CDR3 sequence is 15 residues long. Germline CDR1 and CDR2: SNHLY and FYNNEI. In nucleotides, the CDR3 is TGTGCCAGCAGGCGGGAGAACGGCCCCTACAATGAGCAGTTCTTC. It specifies CASRRENGPYNEQFF.

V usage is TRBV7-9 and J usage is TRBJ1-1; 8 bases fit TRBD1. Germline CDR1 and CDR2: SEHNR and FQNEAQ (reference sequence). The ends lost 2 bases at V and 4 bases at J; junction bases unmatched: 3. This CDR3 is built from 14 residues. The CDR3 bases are TGTGCCAGCAGCTTACAGGGGGCTAGCACTGAAGCTTTCTTT. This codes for CASSLQGASTEAFF.

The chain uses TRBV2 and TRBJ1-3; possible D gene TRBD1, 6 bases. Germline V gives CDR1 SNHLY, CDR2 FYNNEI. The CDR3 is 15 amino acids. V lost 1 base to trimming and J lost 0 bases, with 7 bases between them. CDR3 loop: CASSEEQGSGNTIYF. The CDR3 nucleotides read TGTGCCAGCAGTGAAGAACAGGGCTCTGGAAACACCATATATTTT.

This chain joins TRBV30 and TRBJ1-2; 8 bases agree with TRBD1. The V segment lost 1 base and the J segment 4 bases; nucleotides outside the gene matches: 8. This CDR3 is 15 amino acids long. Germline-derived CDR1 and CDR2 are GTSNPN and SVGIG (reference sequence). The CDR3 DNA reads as TGTGCCTGGAGTGGTGGACAGGGCAGGGGCTATGGCTACACCTTC. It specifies CAWSGGQGRGYGYTF.

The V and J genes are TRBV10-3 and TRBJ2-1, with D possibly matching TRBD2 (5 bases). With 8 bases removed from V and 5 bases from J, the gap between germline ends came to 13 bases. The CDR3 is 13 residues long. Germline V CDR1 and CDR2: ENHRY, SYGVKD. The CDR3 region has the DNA TGTGCCATCGGCGGGCGGCACCACAATGAGCAGTTCTTC. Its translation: CAIGGRHHNEQFF.

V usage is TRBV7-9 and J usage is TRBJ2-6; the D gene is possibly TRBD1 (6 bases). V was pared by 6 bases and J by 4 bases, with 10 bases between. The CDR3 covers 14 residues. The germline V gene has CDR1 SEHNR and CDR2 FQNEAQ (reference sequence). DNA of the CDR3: TGTGCCAGCAGTACAGGGTTCGGGGCCAACGTCCTGACTTTC. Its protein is CASSTGFGANVLTF.

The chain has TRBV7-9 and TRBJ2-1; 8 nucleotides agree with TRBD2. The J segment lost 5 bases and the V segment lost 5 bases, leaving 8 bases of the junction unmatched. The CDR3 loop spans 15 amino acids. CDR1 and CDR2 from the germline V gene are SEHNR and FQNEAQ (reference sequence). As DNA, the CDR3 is TGTGCCAGCAGCCCTAGGACTAGCAACCACAATGAGCAGTTCTTC. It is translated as CASSPRTSNHNEQFF.

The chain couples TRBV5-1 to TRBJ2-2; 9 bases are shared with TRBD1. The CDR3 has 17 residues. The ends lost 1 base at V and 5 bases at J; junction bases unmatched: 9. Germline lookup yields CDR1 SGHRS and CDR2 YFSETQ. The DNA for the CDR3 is TGCGCCAGCAGCTTGTTTGGCGGGACAGGGTCGACCGGGGAGCTGTTTTTT. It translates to CASSLFGGTGSTGELFF.